This T cell receptor beta chain was captured in a study of blood T cell repertoires in COVID-19. Overall study: Specimens from acute and convalescent COVID-19 originated in the United States, Italy and Spain. The cDNA or gDNA used as material had been derived from T cells, B-cell-depleted T cells, or PBMCs.

Trimming took off 5 bases at V and 0 bases at J, with 17 bases between the two ends. The CDR3 runs to 16 residues. The germline CDR1 and CDR2 sequences are SEHNR and FQNEAQ (reference sequence). This clone has only one observation. Authors' processing steps: Reference gene primer amplification in the assay estimated nucleated cell counts. Clones were read by immunoSEQ multiplex PCR, and TCRdb kept only the in-frame ones, dropping some. V and J calls and clone size are those listed in that table; D and trimming were worked out from the DNA. Among about 180,000 clones listed, roughly nine tenths were seen once.

The chain is built from TRBV7-9 and TRBJ2-7; tentative D call: TRBD2 (6 bases). The receptor was isolated from a woman aged 25 to 39 with active or convalescent COVID-19. Sequences were obtained from peripheral blood. The CDR3 nucleotides read TGTGCCAGCAGCCCCCGTGCGGGACCAAGCTCCTACGAGCAGTACTTC. Protein product: CASSPRAGPSSYEQYF.